This is a list of T cell receptor beta chains from one sample in a study of T cells in Graves' hyperthyroidism and ophthalmopathy. TCRdb independently ran MiXCR on the multiplex PCR reads; one entry per CDR3 protein. The sample has some 510,000 distinct CDR3 sequences, less than 25% seen once. The sequenced sample consisted of blood. These receptor sequences come from a man aged 18 to 29 with Graves' hyperthyroidism. CDR3s include the opening cysteine and the closing phenylalanine or tryptophan. D genes are given only for firm matches. Part of the rows lack a size; the others show once, few, many or a class for expanded clones.

TRBJ2-7 TRBD1 many TRBV12-3/TRBV12-4 CASSLRDRYYEQYF TGTGCCAGCAGTCTCCGGGACAGGTACTACGAGCAGTACTTC
TRBJ1-1 NA many TRBV2 CASSEENGVAFF TGTGCCAGCAGTGAAGAAAACGGGGTGGCTTTCTTT
TRBJ1-1 NA many TRBV12-5 CASGLSAVNTEAFF TGTGCTAGTGGTTTGTCCGCCGTGAACACTGAAGCTTTCTTT
TRBJ2-2 NA NA TRBV7-9 CASSPWTATSGELFF TGTGCCAGCAGCCCATGGACAGCTACAAGTGGGGAGCTGTTTTTT
TRBJ1-6 TRBD1 NA TRBV6-5 CASSYTDRGLFYNSPLHF TGTGCCAGCAGTTACACGGACAGGGGTCTCTTTTATAATTCACCCCTCCACTTT
TRBJ1-2 NA few TRBV11-3 CASSFPGQHAF TGTGCCAGCAGCTTCCCGGGTCAGCACGCCTTC
TRBJ1-1 NA many TRBV28 CASSLPTVNTEAFF TGTGCCAGCAGTCTACCGACAGTGAACACTGAAGCTTTCTTT
TRBJ2-7 NA many TRBV5-1 CASSHGGANEQYF TGCGCCAGCAGCCATGGGGGGGCTAACGAGCAGTACTTC
TRBJ2-7 NA NA TRBV12-3/TRBV12-4 CASSPGTLPPYEQYF TGTGCCAGCAGTCCCGGGACCTTGCCCCCCTACGAGCAGTACTTC
TRBJ1-5 NA many TRBV20-1 CSARGGQRDQPQHF TGCAGTGCTAGAGGCGGACAGAGGGATCAGCCCCAGCATTTT
TRBJ2-2 TRBD1 NA TRBV4-1 CASSQWDRGSAGELFF TGCGCCAGCAGCCAATGGGACAGGGGGAGTGCCGGGGAGCTGTTTTTT
TRBJ1-1 NA many TRBV12-3/TRBV12-4 CASSLQPNTEAFF TGTGCCAGCAGTTTACAGCCGAACACTGAAGCTTTCTTT
TRBJ1-2 TRBD1 many TRBV20-1 CSARIPRTGINYGYTF TGCAGTGCTAGGATCCCCCGGACAGGGATCAACTATGGCTACACCTTC
TRBJ2-5 TRBD1 NA TRBV2 CASSLRGQPQETQYF TGTGCCAGCAGCCTACGGGGACAGCCCCAAGAGACCCAGTACTTC
TRBJ2-7 NA once TRBV12-3/TRBV12-4 CASSSDRSGEQYF TGTGCCAGCAGTTCAGACAGGTCTGGTGAGCAGTACTTC
TRBJ2-7 TRBD1 few TRBV20-1 CSGTGQGAEWDEQYF TGCAGTGGTACAGGACAGGGGGCAGAATGGGACGAGCAGTACTTC
TRBJ1-2 NA many TRBV2 CASSEWTTHGYTF TGTGCCAGCAGTGAATGGACTACCCATGGCTACACCTTC
TRBJ1-5 NA many TRBV12-3/TRBV12-4 CASSGGISDQPQHF TGTGCCAGCAGTGGGGGAATAAGCGATCAGCCCCAGCATTTT
TRBJ1-1 NA many TRBV6-5 CASSYSGSWNTEAFF TGTGCCAGCAGTTACTCAGGGTCATGGAACACTGAAGCTTTCTTT
TRBJ2-5 NA NA TRBV12-5 CASGLRETQYF TGTGCTAGTGGCCTCAGGGAGACCCAGTACTTC
TRBJ1-2 NA many TRBV9 CASSVGGVGYTF TGTGCCAGCAGCGTAGGAGGGGTTGGCTACACCTTC
TRBJ2-2 NA many TRBV6-2/TRBV6-3 CASSYGGRGTGELFF TGTGCCAGCAGTTACGGGGGGCGCGGCACCGGGGAGCTGTTTTTT
TRBJ2-7 NA NA TRBV5-6 CASSAGLGFSYEQYF TGTGCCAGCAGCGCGGGTCTCGGCTTTTCCTACGAGCAGTACTTC
TRBJ1-1 NA many TRBV3-1 CASSQGSRVANTEAFF TGTGCCAGCAGCCAAGGCTCCAGGGTCGCGAACACTGAAGCTTTCTTT
TRBJ2-5 TRBD1 NA TRBV6-1 CASRRDSLTQYF TGTGCCAGCAGAAGGGACAGCCTAACCCAGTACTTC
TRBJ2-7 TRBD1 many TRBV27 CASSWGTGGVYEQYF TGTGCCAGCAGTTGGGGGACAGGGGGAGTATACGAGCAGTACTTC
TRBJ2-7 TRBD2 NA TRBV6-2/TRBV6-3 CASSYSAVAGGPNEQYF TGTGCCAGCAGTTACTCAGCGGTAGCGGGGGGGCCCAACGAGCAGTACTTC
TRBJ2-7 TRBD1 many TRBV5-1 CASSRGTATYEQYF TGCGCCAGCAGCAGAGGGACAGCCACCTACGAGCAGTACTTC
TRBJ2-7 TRBD1 few TRBV12-3/TRBV12-4 CASSLGGDRGYEQYF TGTGCCAGCAGTTTAGGTGGGGACAGGGGCTACGAGCAGTACTTC
TRBJ1-1 NA many TRBV27 CASSPRGHRQNTEAFF TGTGCCAGCAGTCCCAGGGGACACAGACAGAACACTGAAGCTTTCTTT
TRBJ2-7 TRBD1 NA TRBV6-1 CASRGQGLYEQYF TGTGCCAGCAGGGGACAGGGGCTCTACGAGCAGTACTTC
TRBJ2-7 NA NA TRBV6-1 CASRADIVYEQYF TGTGCCAGCAGGGCAGACATAGTCTACGAGCAGTACTTC
TRBJ2-5 TRBD2 many TRBV15 CATSETAGYKETQYF TGTGCCACCAGTGAAACAGCGGGGTATAAAGAGACCCAGTACTTC
TRBJ1-1 TRBD1 many TRBV6-2/TRBV6-3 CASRGKGTGGAHYTEAFF TGTGCCAGCAGGGGCAAAGGGACAGGGGGCGCTCATTACACTGAAGCTTTCTTT
TRBJ1-1 TRBD1 NA TRBV20-1 CSALRGPGTEAFF TGCAGTGCTCTGAGGGGGCCGGGCACTGAAGCTTTCTTT
TRBJ1-2 NA many TRBV20-1 CSARLPRYGYTF TGCAGTGCGCGTCTACCCCGCTATGGCTACACCTTC
TRBJ1-1 TRBD1 few TRBV11-2 CASRYGTENTEAFF TGTGCCAGCAGGTACGGGACAGAGAACACTGAAGCTTTCTTT
TRBJ1-1 NA many TRBV12-3/TRBV12-4 CASSSTLHTEAFF TGTGCCAGCAGTTCCACACTACACACTGAAGCTTTCTTT
TRBJ1-5 NA many TRBV28 CASSLLQPNQPQHF TGTGCCAGCAGTTTGCTACAGCCCAATCAGCCCCAGCATTTT
TRBJ1-1 NA NA TRBV15 CATRRIGPLDEAFF TGTGCCACCAGAAGGATCGGACCCCTGGATGAAGCTTTCTTT
TRBJ2-7 TRBD1 NA TRBV6-1 CASRRTGTSYEQYF TGTGCCAGCAGACGGACAGGCACCTCCTACGAGCAGTACTTC
TRBJ1-5 NA NA TRBV12-3/TRBV12-4 CASSSMGVNQPQHF TGTGCCAGCAGTTCGATGGGAGTGAATCAGCCCCAGCATTTT
TRBJ2-5 NA many TRBV6-5 CASSFSRSETQYF TGTGCCAGCAGTTTTTCGCGTTCAGAGACCCAGTACTTC
TRBJ1-1 NA NA TRBV19 CASKGLGYTEAFF TGTGCCAGTAAAGGGTTGGGGTACACTGAAGCTTTCTTT
TRBJ2-7 TRBD1 many TRBV5-1 CASSSTIRDRGEQYF TGCGCCAGCAGCTCTACTATCCGGGACAGGGGCGAGCAGTACTTC
TRBJ2-5 NA few TRBV20-1 CSARDLRGALQETQYF TGCAGTGCTAGAGATCTGAGAGGGGCTCTCCAAGAGACCCAGTACTTC
TRBJ2-7 NA NA TRBV28 CASSPLHRPSSYEQYF TGTGCCAGCAGTCCCCTCCACAGGCCAAGCTCCTACGAGCAGTACTTC
TRBJ1-1 TRBD1 many TRBV13 CASSSRWDREVDTEAFF TGTGCCAGCAGCTCCCGGTGGGACAGGGAAGTAGACACTGAAGCTTTCTTT
TRBJ1-2 NA many TRBV12-3/TRBV12-4 CASSVTRGHGYTF TGTGCCAGCAGCGTCACAAGGGGACATGGCTACACCTTC
TRBJ2-5 TRBD1 few TRBV11-1 CASSSPGTVPSTRETQYF TGTGCCAGCAGCTCCCCCGGGACAGTCCCCAGCACCAGGGAGACCCAGTACTTC
TRBJ1-1 NA NA TRBV6-2/TRBV6-3 CASSFWRLNTEAFF TGTGCCAGCAGTTTTTGGCGGCTGAACACTGAAGCTTTCTTT
TRBJ1-5 NA many TRBV28 CASSQRQGQNQPQHF TGTGCCAGCAGCCAAAGGCAGGGGCAGAATCAGCCCCAGCATTTT
TRBJ1-5 NA many TRBV28 CASSLGVSGPPSNQPQHF TGTGCCAGCAGTTTAGGGGTCTCAGGGCCGCCAAGCAATCAGCCCCAGCATTTT
TRBJ1-1 NA NA TRBV2 CASSDGGGTEAFF TGTGCCAGCAGTGACGGGGGGGGCACTGAAGCTTTCTTT
TRBJ1-1 TRBD1 few TRBV20-1 CSARDSKTGANTEAFF TGCAGTGCTAGAGACAGCAAGACAGGGGCGAACACTGAAGCTTTCTTT
TRBJ2-5 NA NA TRBV29-1 CSDKGRQETQYF TGCAGCGACAAGGGACGACAAGAGACCCAGTACTTC